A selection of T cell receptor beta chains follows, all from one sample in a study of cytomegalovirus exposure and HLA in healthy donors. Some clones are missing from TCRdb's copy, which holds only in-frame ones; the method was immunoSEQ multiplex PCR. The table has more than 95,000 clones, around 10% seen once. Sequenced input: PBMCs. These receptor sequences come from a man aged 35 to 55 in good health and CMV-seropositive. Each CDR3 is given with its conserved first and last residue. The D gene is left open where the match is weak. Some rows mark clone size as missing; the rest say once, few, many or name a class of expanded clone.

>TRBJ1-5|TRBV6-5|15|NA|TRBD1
TGTGCCAGCAGGATGGGACAGAAGAGCAATCAGCCCCAGCATTTT
CASRMGQKSNQPQHF
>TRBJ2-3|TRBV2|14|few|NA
TGTGCCAGCAGTGGACTTTATAGCACAGATACGCAGTATTTT
CASSGLYSTDTQYF
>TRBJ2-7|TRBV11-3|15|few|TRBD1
TGTGCCAGCAGTTTAAACGACAGGGACTCCTACGAGCAGTACTTC
CASSLNDRDSYEQYF
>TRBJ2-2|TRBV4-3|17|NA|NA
TGCGCCAGCAGCCAAGATTATGGGCGCCCTAACACCGGGGAGCTGTTTTTT
CASSQDYGRPNTGELFF
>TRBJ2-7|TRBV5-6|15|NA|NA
TGTGCCAGCAGATCGTGGTACGGGGGCTCCTACGAGCAGTACTTC
CASRSWYGGSYEQYF
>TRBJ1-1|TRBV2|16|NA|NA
TGTGCCAGCACTTCCGGGTCCGGGAGGGGTAACACTGAAGCTTTCTTT
CASTSGSGRGNTEAFF
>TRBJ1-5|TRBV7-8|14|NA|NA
TGTGCCAGCAGCTTAGGAATACAGGGTCAGCCCCAGCATTTT
CASSLGIQGQPQHF
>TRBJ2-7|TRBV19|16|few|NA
TGTGCCAGTAGTATACGGGTACGGCAGGGCCCTACGGAGCAGTACTTC
CASSIRVRQGPTEQYF
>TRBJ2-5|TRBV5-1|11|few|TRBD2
TGCGCCTCTAGCGGGCAGGAGACCCAGTACTTC
CASSGQETQYF
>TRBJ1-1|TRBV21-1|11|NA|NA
TGTGCCAGCAAGGTAGACAGGGAAGCTTTCTTT
CASKVDREAFF
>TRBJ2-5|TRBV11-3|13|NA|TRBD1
TGTGCCAGCAGCCTCCACAGGGGGAAGACCCAGTACTTC
CASSLHRGKTQYF
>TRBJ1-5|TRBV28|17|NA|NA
TGTGCCAGCAGTTTAATCGTCGGTACCGATAGCAATCAGCCCCAGCATTTT
CASSLIVGTDSNQPQHF
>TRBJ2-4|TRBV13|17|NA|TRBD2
TGTGCCAGCAGCCTAATAGGACTAGCGGGAGGGAAAAACATTCAGTACTTC
CASSLIGLAGGKNIQYF
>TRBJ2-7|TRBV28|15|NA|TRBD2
TGTGCCAGCAGCTCCGGGACTAGCGGCTCCTACGAGCAGTACTTC
CASSSGTSGSYEQYF
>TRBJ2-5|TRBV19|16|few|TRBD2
TGTGCCAGTAGTAGAGGGACAGCGGGAGGGCGAGAGACCCAGTACTTC
CASSRGTAGGRETQYF
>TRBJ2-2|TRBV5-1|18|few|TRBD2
TGCGCCAGCAGCTTGGCCCTACGGGGGGGCGGTAACACCGGGGAGCTGTTTTTT
CASSLALRGGGNTGELFF
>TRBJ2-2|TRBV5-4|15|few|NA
TGTGCCAGCAGCGAATCACAGGGTCCCGCCGGGGAGCTGTTTTTT
CASSESQGPAGELFF
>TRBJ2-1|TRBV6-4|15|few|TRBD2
TGTGCTAGCAGTGAGAGGACTAGCGGACTAAATGAGCAGTTCTTC
CASSERTSGLNEQFF
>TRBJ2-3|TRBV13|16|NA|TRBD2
TGTGCCAGCAGCAGAGGCGGGAGAGGACGCACAGATACGCAGTATTTT
CASSRGGRGRTDTQYF
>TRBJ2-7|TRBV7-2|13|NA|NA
TGTGCCAGCACCAGGGTCTCGGTCGGAGAGCAGTACTTC
CASTRVSVGEQYF
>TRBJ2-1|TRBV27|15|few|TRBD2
TGTGCCAGCAGTTTAGGGACTAGAGGAAACAATGAGCAGTTCTTC
CASSLGTRGNNEQFF
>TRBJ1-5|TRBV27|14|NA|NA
TGTGCCAGCAGTTTCCGGGACAACGATCAGCCCCAGCATTTT
CASSFRDNDQPQHF
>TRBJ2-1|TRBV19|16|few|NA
TGTGCCAGTAGCCATCGCAGGGGGACTAGTCTGAATGAGCAGTTCTTC
CASSHRRGTSLNEQFF
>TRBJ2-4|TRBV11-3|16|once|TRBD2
TGTGCCAGCAGCTTATCGGCGGGAGATTGGAGGAACATTCAGTACTTC
CASSLSAGDWRNIQYF
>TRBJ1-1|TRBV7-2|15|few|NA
TGTGCCAGCAGCCGTATCCCGACAGATGGGACTGAAGCTTTCTTT
CASSRIPTDGTEAFF
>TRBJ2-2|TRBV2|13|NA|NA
TGTGCCAGCAGGCCCGACTTTTCCGGGGAGCTGTTTTTT
CASRPDFSGELFF
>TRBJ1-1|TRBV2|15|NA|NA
TGTGCCAGCAGTGACCTCGGAGTGAGAAACACTGAAGCTTTCTTT
CASSDLGVRNTEAFF